The sequence of this T cell receptor beta chain was determined in a study of cytomegalovirus exposure and HLA in healthy donors. Trimming took 0 bases from V and 6 from J, leaving 13 bases between them. From germline, CDR1 is SGHTS and CDR2 YDEGEE. This CDR3 has 15 residues. It was with 60 Vbeta and 13 Jbeta primers that the PCR ran. Produced via immunoSEQ multiplex PCR; TCRdb's table is partial and in-frame only. This table has over 150,000 clones, roughly 70% appearing once. Study observations and caveats: Later work associated fewer than 20,000 TCR beta sequences with HLA alleles at 0.05 false discovery rate.

Points on this clone: Its specificity is unknown.

Sequenced sample: PBMCs. This chain uses TRBV5-8 with TRBJ2-1, with D perhaps matching TRBD1 (6 bases). The TCR sequence derives from a man aged 25 to 40 in good health and CMV-seronegative. CDR3 sequence reads: CASSLGQVSSNEQFF. CDR3 sequence (DNA): TGTGCCAGCAGCTTGGGACAGGTGTCGAGCAATGAGCAGTTCTTC.